This T cell receptor beta chain emerged from a study of early T cells in non-severe SARS-CoV-2 infection. CDR3 size: 15 residues. Germline values: CDR1 PRHDT, CDR2 FYEKMQ (reference sequence). V was shortened by 0 bases and J by 10 bases, with 18 bases between the two germline ends. Individually, cDNA molecules had unique molecular identifiers attached to them. TCRdb independently ran MiXCR on the 5' RACE reads; one entry per CDR3 protein. In the table there are tens of thousands of distinct CDR3 sequences, roughly 6.6% of which are singletons. This clonotype occurred many times. Sample: whole blood. V and J are TRBV13 and TRBJ1-1; a possible D gene is TRBD1 (5 bases). The clonotype was recovered from an adult who was a healthcare worker with PCR-confirmed SARS-CoV-2 infection or an uninfected control (not recorded which). DNA for the CDR3: TGTGCCAGCAGCTTAGGCGGGGCCAGCTACGGATTAGCTTTCTTT. Protein product: CASSLGGASYGLAFF.